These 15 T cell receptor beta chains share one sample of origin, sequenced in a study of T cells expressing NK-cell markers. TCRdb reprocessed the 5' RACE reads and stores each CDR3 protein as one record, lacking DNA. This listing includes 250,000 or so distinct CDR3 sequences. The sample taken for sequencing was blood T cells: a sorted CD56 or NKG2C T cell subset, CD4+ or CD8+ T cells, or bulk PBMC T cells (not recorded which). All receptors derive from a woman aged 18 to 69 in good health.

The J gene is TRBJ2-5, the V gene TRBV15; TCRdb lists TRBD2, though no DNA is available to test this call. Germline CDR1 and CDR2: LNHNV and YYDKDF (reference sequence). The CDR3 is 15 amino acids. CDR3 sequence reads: CATSREAGLQETQYF.

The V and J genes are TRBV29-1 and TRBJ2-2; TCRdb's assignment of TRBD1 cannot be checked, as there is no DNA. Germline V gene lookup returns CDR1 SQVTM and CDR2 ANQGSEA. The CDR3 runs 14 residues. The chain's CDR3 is CSVEGPLDTGELFF.

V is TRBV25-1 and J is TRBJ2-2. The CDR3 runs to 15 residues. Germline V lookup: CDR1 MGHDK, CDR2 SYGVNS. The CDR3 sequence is CASSEWSLKTGELFF.

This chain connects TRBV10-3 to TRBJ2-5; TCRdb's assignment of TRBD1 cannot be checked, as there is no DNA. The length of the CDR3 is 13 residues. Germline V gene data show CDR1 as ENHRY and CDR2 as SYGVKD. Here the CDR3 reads CAIRGTGEETQYF.

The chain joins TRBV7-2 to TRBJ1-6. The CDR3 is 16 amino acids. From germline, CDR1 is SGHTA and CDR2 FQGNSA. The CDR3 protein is CASSLRGGPYNSPLHF.

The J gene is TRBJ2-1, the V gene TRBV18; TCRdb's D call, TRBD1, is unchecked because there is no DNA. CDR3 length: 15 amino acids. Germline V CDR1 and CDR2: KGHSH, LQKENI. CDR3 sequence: CASSQGFGSYNEQFF. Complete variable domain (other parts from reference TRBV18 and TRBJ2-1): NAGVMQNPRHLVRRRGQEARLRCSPMKGHSHVYWYRQLPEEGLKFMVYLQKENIIDESGMPKERFSAEFPKEGPSILRIQQVVRGDSAAYFCASSQGFGSYNEQFFGPGTRLTVL.

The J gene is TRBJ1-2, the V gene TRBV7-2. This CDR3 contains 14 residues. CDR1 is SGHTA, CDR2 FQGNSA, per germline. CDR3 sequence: CASSLSAGLAGYTF.

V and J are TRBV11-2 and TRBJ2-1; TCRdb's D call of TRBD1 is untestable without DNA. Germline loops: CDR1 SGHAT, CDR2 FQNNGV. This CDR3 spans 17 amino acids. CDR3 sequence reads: CASSLERAGTGAYEQFF.

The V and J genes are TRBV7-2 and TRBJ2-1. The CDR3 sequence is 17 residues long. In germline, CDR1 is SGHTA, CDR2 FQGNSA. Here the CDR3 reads CASSLNTAGSSYNEQFF.

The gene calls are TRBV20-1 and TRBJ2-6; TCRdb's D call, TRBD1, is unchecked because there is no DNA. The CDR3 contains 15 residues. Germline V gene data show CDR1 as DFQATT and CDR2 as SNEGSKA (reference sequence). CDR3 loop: CSARGTGTGANVLTF.

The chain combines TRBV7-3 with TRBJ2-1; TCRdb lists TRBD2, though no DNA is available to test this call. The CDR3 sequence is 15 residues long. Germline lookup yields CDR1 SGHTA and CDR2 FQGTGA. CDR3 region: CASSLTAGGYNEQFF.

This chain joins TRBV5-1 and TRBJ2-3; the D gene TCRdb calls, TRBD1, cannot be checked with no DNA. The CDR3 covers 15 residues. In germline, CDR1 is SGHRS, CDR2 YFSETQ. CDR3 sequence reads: CASSLGQGIADTQYF.

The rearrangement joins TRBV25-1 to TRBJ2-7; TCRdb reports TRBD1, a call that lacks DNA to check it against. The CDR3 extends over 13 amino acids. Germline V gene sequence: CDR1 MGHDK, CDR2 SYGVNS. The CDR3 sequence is CASSEPSRGEQYF.

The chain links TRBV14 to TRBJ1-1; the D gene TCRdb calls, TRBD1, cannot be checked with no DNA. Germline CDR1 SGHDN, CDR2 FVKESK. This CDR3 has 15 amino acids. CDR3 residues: CASSQDIGTDTEAFF.

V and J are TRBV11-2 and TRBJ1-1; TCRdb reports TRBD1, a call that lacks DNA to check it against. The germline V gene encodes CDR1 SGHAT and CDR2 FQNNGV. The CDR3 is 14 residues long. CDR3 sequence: CASSSPSVRTEAFF. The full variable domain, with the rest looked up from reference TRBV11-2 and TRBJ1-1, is EAGVAQSPRYKIIEKRQSVAFWCNPISGHATLYWYQQILGQGPKLLIQFQNNGVVDDSQLPKDRFSAERLKGVDSTLKIQPAKLEDSAVYLCASSSPSVRTEAFFGQGTRLTVV.